This TCR beta chain derives from a study of metastatic and nonmetastatic thyroid tumors. At the level of the study: Malignant thyroid and benign thyroid patients provided blood and tumor or nodule tissue whose repertoires were compared. Study-wide results and caveats: As reported, TCR beta diversity in blood and tumor was significantly higher in malignant thyroid tumors than in benign nodules.

As originally analysed: CDR3 was compared across clinicopathological groups, and the resulting differences were used to build a distant-metastasis classifier for papillary thyroid cancer. TCRdb reprocessed the PCR reads using MiXCR. For this entry, the V and J calls and clone size follow TCRdb and not the study's own pipeline. The table records approximately 90,000 clones, over 9.5% of them present only once. This clone was observed many times. Its antigen is as yet unknown. No patient received treatment before thyroid surgery. The CDR3 consists of 14 residues. Germline CDR1 LNHDA, CDR2 SQIVND (reference sequence). V lost 10 bases and J lost 1, with 14 bases in between.

Sequencing used blood. The chain carries TRBV19 and TRBJ1-3; D remains ambiguous. The source of this sequence is a female donor with papillary thyroid cancer or a benign thyroid nodule (not recorded which). Some clones in this sample may be carry-over from other donors' samples. CDR3 sequence reads: CATTYRGSGNTIYF. The CDR3 nucleotides read TGTGCCACCACTTACCGGGGATCTGGAAACACCATATATTTT.